These 21 T cell receptor beta chains were sequenced from one sample in a study of breast tumors, draining lymph nodes, adjacent tissues. Breast cancer patients provided tissue from their axillary draining lymph nodes. TCRdb re-derived calls from the multiplex PCR reads in MiXCR, one entry per CDR3 protein. The data contain around 140,000 distinct CDR3 sequences, around 24% of them seen just once; the ten biggest clones take up about 2.4%. The sequenced sample consisted of axillary lymph node tissue. The receptors shown here come from a female donor with breast cancer. Some clones in this sample may be carry-over from other donors' samples.

Regarding this clonotype: This may come from a read error, since a much larger clone is one base off. This chain joins TRBV3-1 and TRBJ1-2; TRBD1 might be the D (6 bases). In germline, CDR1 is LGHDT, CDR2 YNNKEL (reference sequence). CDR3 length: 15 amino acids. V was pared by 1 base and J by 4 bases, with 13 bases between. The CDR3 DNA follows: TGTGCCAGCAGCCAAGGACCGACAGGAGGCTATGGCTACACCTTC. Translating it yields CASSQGPTGGYGYTF.

This clonotype showed up many times. The J gene is TRBJ2-1, the V gene TRBV7-8; D is tentatively TRBD1 or TRBD2 (5 bases each). The CDR3 runs 20 residues. The V and J ends lost 5 bases and 3 bases respectively, with 29 bases between them. Germline CDR1 SGHVS, CDR2 FQNEAQ. CDR3 bases: TGTGCCAGCAGCGCGAGATCCGTAGTAGGGGAGCGCGCCAACTACAATGAGCAGTTCTTC. It yields the protein CASSARSVVGERANYNEQFF.

This clonotype has at least ten counts. V gene TRBV24-1 combines with J gene TRBJ1-5, with D tentatively TRBD1 (6 bases). Germline V gene sequence: CDR1 KGHDR, CDR2 SFDVKD. The CDR3 runs 15 residues. Trimming took off 7 bases at V and 3 bases at J, with 15 bases between the two ends. The CDR3 here is CATSSGGANNQPQHF. The CDR3 DNA reads TGTGCCACCAGCTCTGGGGGGGCCAACAATCAGCCCCAGCATTTT.

This clonotype was seen just once. One end of the junction is discordant with germline, which a read error may explain. The rearrangement joins TRBV18 to TRBJ2-1; perhaps TRBD2 as D (5 bases). Germline loops: CDR1 KGHSH, CDR2 LQKENI. CDR3 size: 15 residues. CDR3 in DNA: TGTGCCAGCTCACCAAAAGGGAGCTCCTACAATGGGCAGTTCTTC. As protein: CASSPKGSSYNGQFF. Looking up the rest from reference TRBV18 and TRBJ2-1 gives the full variable domain: NAGVMQNPRHLVRRRGQEARLRCSPMKGHSHVYWYRQLPEEGLKFMVYLQKENIIDESGMPKERFSAEFPKEGPSILRIQQVVRGDSAAYFCASSPKGSSYNGQFFGPGTRLTVL.

The V and J genes are TRBV6-6 and TRBJ1-6, with no clear D. This CDR3 is built from 17 residues. Trimming took off 2 bases at V and 9 bases at J, with 20 bases between the two ends. The germline gives CDR1 MNHNY, CDR2 SVGAGI (reference sequence). In DNA form, the CDR3 reads TGTGCCAGCAGTTACACGTCTGGGATAGGGCGGGGTTCACCCCTCCACTTT. Translated, it gives CASSYTSGIGRGSPLHF.

This clonotype was recorded at least ten times. V gene TRBV7-9 combines with J gene TRBJ1-6; D unresolved. The CDR3 runs 15 residues. Germline values: CDR1 SEHNR, CDR2 FQNEAQ (reference sequence). V was cut by 5 bases and J by 4 bases, with 12 bases left in between. As DNA, the CDR3 is TGTGCCAGCAGCCCCCTTGGCCTTTATAATTCACCCCTCCACTTT. This sequence encodes CASSPLGLYNSPLHF.

V is TRBV4-2 and J is TRBJ1-2, with D perhaps TRBD1 (6 bases). The CDR3 spans 15 residues. CDR1 and CDR2 from the germline V gene are LGHNA and YNFKEQ. The V end was cut by 2 bases, the J end by 8 bases, with 18 bases between. DNA of the CDR3: TGTGCCAGCAGCCAACACAGGGTTACTTCTTGGGGCTACACCTTC. It specifies CASSQHRVTSWGYTF.

In its sample, this clonotype was seen many times. The chain carries TRBV7-2 and TRBJ2-3, with TRBD1 matching 9 bases. V lost 4 bases and J lost 1; bases outside the gene matches: 9. CDR1 and CDR2 from the germline V gene are SGHTA and FQGNSA. The CDR3 extends over 17 amino acids. CDR3 residues: CASSSQLDRGGTDTQYF. CDR3 coding DNA: TGTGCCAGCAGCTCCCAATTGGACAGGGGAGGCACAGATACGCAGTATTTT.

This clonotype was seen many times. This sequence joins TRBV5-4 and TRBJ2-1, with D perhaps matching TRBD1 or TRBD2 (5 bases each). The germline CDR1 and CDR2 sequences are SGHNT and YYREEE (reference sequence). CDR3 length: 13 amino acids. V gave up 4 bases and J gave up 6 bases, with 11 bases separating them. DNA of the CDR3: TGTGCCAGCAGCGTGGGACCTTTCAATGAGCAGTTCTTC. It is translated as CASSVGPFNEQFF.

This clonotype was found many times. The chain carries TRBV20-1 and TRBJ1-2, with 9 bases fitting TRBD1. V lost 5 bases and J lost 4; bases outside the gene matches: 5. This CDR3 region has 13 residues. Germline V CDR1 and CDR2: DFQATT, SNEGSKA (reference sequence). The CDR3 is CSAEDRGGYGYTF. CDR3 in DNA: TGCAGTGCTGAGGACAGGGGTGGCTATGGCTACACCTTC.

The sample holds many counts of this clonotype. This chain uses TRBV6-5 with TRBJ2-3, with no clear D. The V gene lost 2 bases and the J gene lost 4 bases, with 4 bases spanning the gap. The germline V gene encodes CDR1 MNHEY and CDR2 SVGAGI. This CDR3 region has 12 residues. In DNA form, the CDR3 reads TGTGCCAGCAGTTACAGGGCAGATACGCAGTATTTT. It codes for CASSYRADTQYF.

This clonotype appeared many times. The chain has TRBV7-9 and TRBJ1-5; perhaps TRBD1 as D (6 bases). Per germline, CDR1 SEHNR and CDR2 FQNEAQ (reference sequence). Trimming took 8 bases from V and 4 from J, leaving 9 bases between them. The CDR3 has 12 amino acids. The CDR3 sequence: CASGQGNQPQHF. In DNA form, the CDR3 reads TGTGCCAGCGGTCAGGGGAATCAGCCCCAGCATTTT.

This clonotype was seen only a few times. CDR3 loop: CASRTPPGANQPQHF. For the CDR3, the DNA is TGTGCCAGCCGGACACCACCGGGAGCTAATCAGCCCCAGCATTTT. The J gene is TRBJ1-5, the V gene TRBV6-5; perhaps TRBD1 as D (5 bases). The CDR3 runs to 15 residues. Germline CDR1 MNHEY, CDR2 SVGAGI. V was clipped by 8 bases and J by 4 bases, with 18 bases between them.

For this clonotype: The CDR3 carries no conserved terminal phenylalanine or tryptophan, so it likely arises from a read error. V is TRBV7-9 and J is TRBJ1-2; perhaps TRBD1 as D (5 bases). Trimming took off 11 bases at V and 4 bases at J, with 23 bases between the two ends. This CDR3 contains 15 residues. The germline V gene encodes CDR1 SEHNR and CDR2 FQNEAQ (reference sequence). This chain's CDR3 is CAWRDYGGYPYGYTS. For the CDR3, the DNA is TGTGCCTGGAGGGACTATGGGGGGTACCCCTATGGCTACACCTCC.

This clonotype was counted ten times or more. The rearrangement links TRBV29-1 to TRBJ2-3, with D perhaps TRBD2 (6 bases). V lost 0 bases, J lost 0 bases, and 7 bases lay in between. Per the germline V gene, CDR1 is SQVTM and CDR2 is ANQGSEA. The CDR3 extends over 14 amino acids. CDR3 bases: TGCAGCGTTGAAGATAGCGGCAGCACAGATACGCAGTATTTT. Its protein is CSVEDSGSTDTQYF.

This clonotype came up many times. This sequence joins TRBV5-6 and TRBJ2-7; 9 bases align to TRBD2. The V and J ends lost 0 bases and 2 bases, in that order; junction bases with no gene match: 3. This CDR3 spans 15 amino acids. Germline V gene data show CDR1 as SGHDT and CDR2 as YYEEEE. CDR3 nucleotide sequence: TGTGCCAGCAGCTTGGAGTCTAGCGGGGCCTACGAGCAGTACTTC. Translated: CASSLESSGAYEQYF.

The V gene is TRBV11-1, the J gene TRBJ1-1; D is undetermined. CDR1 is SGHAT and CDR2 is FQDESV in the germline V gene (reference sequence). V gave up 5 bases and J gave up 1 base, with 8 bases separating them. The CDR3 covers 13 residues. The CDR3 protein is CASSPRWNTEAFF. In nucleotides, the CDR3 is TGTGCCAGCAGCCCCCGTTGGAACACTGAAGCTTTCTTT.

This clonotype has at least ten counts. The V and J genes are TRBV29-1 and TRBJ2-7, with TRBD2 identical over 15 bases. Germline V gene data show CDR1 as SQVTM and CDR2 as ANQGSEA. Trimming cost V 8 bases and J 2 bases; bases outside gene matches: 16. The CDR3 runs 18 residues. The CDR3 DNA follows: TGCAGCCATCCTCGAGGACTAGCGGGAGGGCCGTTTCCCTACGAGCAGTACTTC. This sequence encodes CSHPRGLAGGPFPYEQYF.

This chain joins TRBV18 and TRBJ1-3; D gene uncertain. The CDR3 contains 15 residues. V was trimmed by 3 bases and J by 5 bases, leaving 14 bases between them. Germline lookup yields CDR1 KGHSH and CDR2 LQKENI. This CDR3 reads CASSPTLGERNTIYF. Here the CDR3 DNA reads TGTGCCAGCTCACCCACACTTGGGGAGAGAAACACCATATATTTT.

Of note for this clonotype: Possible read error: a much larger clone is one base away. V gene TRBV5-1 combines with J gene TRBJ2-6; tentative D call: TRBD2 (6 bases). CDR1 is SGHRS and CDR2 is YFSETQ in the germline V gene. CDR3 length: 16 residues. The CDR3: CASSLGGVGGANVPTF. CDR3 bases: TGCGCCAGCAGCTTGGGGGGGGTAGGTGGGGCCAACGTCCCGACTTTC.

This clonotype was seen repeatedly, ten times or more. The rearrangement uses TRBV14 and TRBJ2-7; D is unclear. Germline V gene lookup returns CDR1 SGHDN and CDR2 FVKESK. This CDR3 is built from 15 residues. V was cut by 0 bases and J by 2 bases, with 11 bases left in between. Written as DNA, the CDR3 is TGTGCCAGCAGCCAAGATCTATCAGCTACCTACGAGCAGTACTTC. Its protein product is CASSQDLSATYEQYF. The full variable domain, its missing parts supplied by reference TRBV14 and TRBJ2-7, is EAGVTQFPSHSVIEKGQTVTLRCDPISGHDNLYWYRRVMGKEIKFLLHFVKESKQDESGMPNNRFLAERTGGTYSTLKVQPAELEDSGVYFCASSQDLSATYEQYFGPGTRLTVT.